The rows below give T cell receptor beta chains drawn from one sample of a study of preoperative IRX-2 immunotherapy in early breast cancer. Libraries were prepared by immunoSEQ multiplex PCR; TCRdb keeps only in-frame clonotypes and omits some of them. This sample has 75,000 to 100,000 clones, with roughly 85% found just once. The sequencing here drew on tumor tissue, taken after IRX-2 immunotherapy. These receptors all stem from a human donor with breast cancer. Each CDR3 is given with its conserved first and last residue. Fields, in order: J gene, V gene, clone size, D gene, CDR3 protein, CDR3 DNA. A D gene is named only where the DNA matches it firmly. For some rows the clone size is stated as once, few or many, or as a class when expanded; others skip it.

j_call: TRBJ2-3
v_call: TRBV29-1
clone_size: NA
d_call: NA
cdr3_aa: CSVRTRSPTDTQYF
cdr3_nt: TGCAGCGTAAGGACACGATCCCCCACAGATACGCAGTATTTT

j_call: TRBJ2-7
v_call: TRBV5-1
clone_size: NA
d_call: NA
cdr3_aa: CASSDRPDPPYEQYF
cdr3_nt: TGCGCCAGCAGCGATCGACCGGATCCTCCCTACGAGCAGTACTTC

j_call: TRBJ2-2
v_call: TRBV5-1
clone_size: NA
d_call: NA
cdr3_aa: CASSLGTGVLTGELFF
cdr3_nt: TGCGCCAGCAGCTTGGGAACGGGAGTTCTCACCGGGGAGCTGTTTTTT

j_call: TRBJ2-7
v_call: TRBV7-4
clone_size: NA
d_call: NA
cdr3_aa: CASSQNKGYEQYF
cdr3_nt: TGTGCCAGCAGCCAAAATAAGGGGTACGAGCAGTACTTC

j_call: TRBJ2-2
v_call: TRBV5-1
clone_size: once
d_call: NA
cdr3_aa: CASSLGGMNTGELFF
cdr3_nt: TGCGCCAGCAGCCTCGGAGGGATGAACACCGGGGAGCTGTTTTTT

j_call: TRBJ2-1
v_call: TRBV2
clone_size: NA
d_call: NA
cdr3_aa: CASSAQSYNEQFF
cdr3_nt: TGTGCCAGCAGTGCACAGTCCTACAATGAGCAGTTCTTC

j_call: TRBJ1-2
v_call: TRBV6-8
clone_size: NA
d_call: TRBD1
cdr3_aa: CASRKTGTSNNYGYTF
cdr3_nt: TGTGCCAGCAGAAAGACAGGGACATCGAATAACTATGGCTACACCTTC

j_call: TRBJ1-1
v_call: TRBV30
clone_size: NA
d_call: TRBD1
cdr3_aa: CAWGQGARTEAFF
cdr3_nt: TGTGCCTGGGGACAGGGGGCGCGAACTGAAGCTTTCTTT

j_call: TRBJ1-5
v_call: TRBV6-7
clone_size: NA
d_call: NA
cdr3_aa: CASSRSGPQHF
cdr3_nt: TGTGCCAGCAGTCGCTCTGGGCCCCAGCATTTT

j_call: TRBJ2-1
v_call: TRBV19
clone_size: NA
d_call: TRBD2
cdr3_aa: CASSLTLPGLATNEQFF
cdr3_nt: TGTGCCAGTAGCCTTACCCTTCCGGGACTAGCAACGAATGAGCAGTTCTTC

j_call: TRBJ1-4
v_call: TRBV5-1
clone_size: once
d_call: NA
cdr3_aa: CASSLTGNREKLFF
cdr3_nt: TGCGCCAGCAGCTTGACAGGGAACAGGGAAAAACTGTTTTTT

j_call: TRBJ2-1
v_call: TRBV19
clone_size: NA
d_call: NA
cdr3_aa: CASSSQGWSYNEQFF
cdr3_nt: TGTGCCAGTAGTTCGCAGGGATGGTCCTACAATGAGCAGTTCTTC

j_call: TRBJ2-2
v_call: TRBV19
clone_size: NA
d_call: NA
cdr3_aa: CASSIQSGNTGELFF
cdr3_nt: TGTGCCAGTAGTATACAGAGTGGGAACACCGGGGAGCTGTTTTTT

j_call: TRBJ1-2
v_call: TRBV6-8
clone_size: NA
d_call: NA
cdr3_aa: CASTTGWTAMMGYTF
cdr3_nt: TGTGCCAGCACCACCGGGTGGACTGCTATGATGGGCTACACCTTC

j_call: TRBJ1-5
v_call: TRBV11-3
clone_size: few
d_call: NA
cdr3_aa: CASSFSGKLSNQPQHF
cdr3_nt: TGTGCCAGCAGCTTTTCAGGGAAGTTAAGCAATCAGCCCCAGCATTTT

j_call: TRBJ1-4
v_call: TRBV23-1
clone_size: NA
d_call: NA
cdr3_aa: CASSQGDSNEKLFF
cdr3_nt: TGCGCCAGCAGCCAAGGCGACAGCAATGAAAAACTGTTTTTT

j_call: TRBJ1-1
v_call: TRBV18
clone_size: NA
d_call: NA
cdr3_aa: CASSPRAMNTEAFF
cdr3_nt: TGTGCCAGCTCACCCAGGGCGATGAACACTGAAGCTTTCTTT

j_call: TRBJ2-7
v_call: TRBV19
clone_size: NA
d_call: TRBD2
cdr3_aa: CATGGRDYEQYF
cdr3_nt: TGTGCCACCGGGGGGAGGGATTACGAGCAGTACTTC

j_call: TRBJ2-7
v_call: TRBV11-3
clone_size: NA
d_call: NA
cdr3_aa: CASSLENRVYYEQYF
cdr3_nt: TGTGCCAGCAGCTTAGAGAACCGGGTGTACTACGAGCAGTACTTC

j_call: TRBJ1-1
v_call: TRBV18
clone_size: NA
d_call: NA
cdr3_aa: CASSEGGTTNTEAFF
cdr3_nt: TGTGCCAGCTCAGAGGGGGGGACAACAAACACTGAAGCTTTCTTT

j_call: TRBJ2-2
v_call: TRBV19
clone_size: once
d_call: TRBD1
cdr3_aa: CATTRQGVTGELFF
cdr3_nt: TGTGCCACTACAAGACAGGGAGTCACCGGGGAGCTGTTTTTT

j_call: TRBJ2-4
v_call: TRBV28
clone_size: NA
d_call: NA
cdr3_aa: CASSATELKNIQYF
cdr3_nt: TGTGCCAGCAGCGCAACAGAGCTGAAAAACATTCAGTACTTC

j_call: TRBJ1-5
v_call: TRBV19
clone_size: few
d_call: NA
cdr3_aa: CASSILGASQPQHF
cdr3_nt: TGTGCCAGTAGTATCCTCGGGGCCAGTCAGCCCCAGCATTTT

j_call: TRBJ1-1
v_call: TRBV7-1
clone_size: NA
d_call: NA
cdr3_aa: CASSLDQGTEAFF
cdr3_nt: TGTGCCAGCAGCTTAGACCAGGGCACTGAAGCTTTCTTT

j_call: TRBJ2-5
v_call: TRBV18
clone_size: NA
d_call: NA
cdr3_aa: CASSPGEGQETQYF
cdr3_nt: TGTGCCAGCTCACCGGGGGAAGGCCAAGAGACCCAGTACTTC

j_call: TRBJ2-7
v_call: TRBV19
clone_size: NA
d_call: TRBD2
cdr3_aa: CASSIDPPSGHYEQYF
cdr3_nt: TGTGCCAGTAGTATAGATCCGCCTAGCGGCCACTACGAGCAGTACTTC

j_call: TRBJ1-4
v_call: TRBV7-4
clone_size: few
d_call: NA
cdr3_aa: CASSLSQSNEKLFF
cdr3_nt: TGTGCCAGCAGCTTGAGTCAGAGTAATGAAAAACTGTTTTTT

j_call: TRBJ2-7
v_call: TRBV6-8
clone_size: NA
d_call: NA
cdr3_aa: CASSHPGGKYEQYF
cdr3_nt: TGTGCCAGCAGTCACCCGGGCGGGAAGTACGAGCAGTACTTC

j_call: TRBJ2-2
v_call: TRBV11-3
clone_size: NA
d_call: NA
cdr3_aa: CASSSKLDVGELFF
cdr3_nt: TGTGCCAGCAGCTCCAAATTAGATGTCGGGGAGCTGTTTTTT

j_call: TRBJ2-1
v_call: TRBV18
clone_size: NA
d_call: NA
cdr3_aa: CASSPLQSSYNEQFF
cdr3_nt: TGTGCCAGCTCACCATTACAAAGCTCCTACAATGAGCAGTTCTTC

j_call: TRBJ2-3
v_call: TRBV10-2
clone_size: NA
d_call: TRBD2
cdr3_aa: CASRLGLAGTDTQYF
cdr3_nt: TGCGCCAGCAGGCTCGGACTAGCGGGCACAGATACGCAGTATTTT

j_call: TRBJ2-1
v_call: TRBV23-1
clone_size: NA
d_call: TRBD2
cdr3_aa: CASSQSSGNSYNEQFF
cdr3_nt: TGCGCCAGCAGTCAGTCTAGCGGGAACTCCTACAATGAGCAGTTCTTC

j_call: TRBJ2-1
v_call: TRBV5-1
clone_size: NA
d_call: TRBD1
cdr3_aa: CASFPTGEGNEQFF
cdr3_nt: TGCGCCAGCTTCCCAACAGGGGAAGGGAATGAGCAGTTCTTC

j_call: TRBJ2-2
v_call: TRBV11-3
clone_size: NA
d_call: NA
cdr3_aa: CASSLDRIDGELFF
cdr3_nt: TGTGCCAGCAGCTTAGATCGCATCGACGGGGAGCTGTTTTTT

j_call: TRBJ2-5
v_call: TRBV5-1
clone_size: NA
d_call: TRBD1
cdr3_aa: CASSLGRGPETQYF
cdr3_nt: TGCGCCAGCAGCTTGGGCAGGGGGCCGGAGACCCAGTACTTC

j_call: TRBJ2-2
v_call: TRBV18
clone_size: NA
d_call: NA
cdr3_aa: CASSPPRTGELFF
cdr3_nt: TGTGCCAGCTCACCACCGAGGACCGGGGAGCTGTTTTTT

j_call: TRBJ1-1
v_call: TRBV10-1
clone_size: NA
d_call: NA
cdr3_aa: CASRGAMNTEAFF
cdr3_nt: TGCGCCAGCAGGGGGGCTATGAACACTGAAGCTTTCTTT

j_call: TRBJ2-5
v_call: TRBV19
clone_size: NA
d_call: TRBD2
cdr3_aa: CASSIDSAAGGETQYF
cdr3_nt: TGTGCCAGTAGTATCGACTCAGCAGCGGGGGGTGAGACCCAGTACTTC

j_call: TRBJ2-7
v_call: TRBV11-3
clone_size: few
d_call: TRBD1
cdr3_aa: CASSSGTGKYEQYF
cdr3_nt: TGTGCCAGCAGCTCCGGGACAGGAAAATACGAGCAGTACTTC

j_call: TRBJ1-1
v_call: TRBV11-3
clone_size: once
d_call: NA
cdr3_aa: CASSIAIQSLNTEAFF
cdr3_nt: TGTGCCAGCAGCATCGCGATACAGAGTCTGAACACTGAAGCTTTCTTT

j_call: TRBJ1-6
v_call: TRBV5-1
clone_size: NA
d_call: NA
cdr3_aa: CASSSSGDTSYNSPLHF
cdr3_nt: TGCGCCAGCAGCTCCTCAGGGGATACGTCCTATAATTCACCCCTCCACTTT

j_call: TRBJ1-2
v_call: TRBV7-7
clone_size: few
d_call: NA
cdr3_aa: CASSFRTVSNYGYTF
cdr3_nt: TGTGCCAGCAGCTTTCGGACGGTTTCTAACTATGGCTACACCTTC

j_call: TRBJ2-1
v_call: TRBV28
clone_size: NA
d_call: NA
cdr3_aa: CASLLAHNNEQFF
cdr3_nt: TGTGCCAGCCTTCTAGCGCATAACAATGAGCAGTTCTTC

j_call: TRBJ2-3
v_call: TRBV10-1
clone_size: NA
d_call: NA
cdr3_aa: CASSDLPGDTQYF
cdr3_nt: TGCGCCAGCAGTGACCTCCCGGGGGATACGCAGTATTTT

j_call: TRBJ2-3
v_call: TRBV14
clone_size: NA
d_call: TRBD2
cdr3_aa: CASSLSPGLAVTDTQYF
cdr3_nt: TGTGCCAGCAGCCTCTCCCCGGGACTAGCGGTCACAGATACGCAGTATTTT

j_call: TRBJ2-2
v_call: TRBV19
clone_size: NA
d_call: NA
cdr3_aa: CAINQGLAGTGELFF
cdr3_nt: TGTGCCATCAACCAGGGGCTAGCAGGAACCGGGGAGCTGTTTTTT